The 28 T cell receptor beta chains below were found in one sample sequenced in a study of CD8 T cells in Susac syndrome (dated by TCRdb to 2018 to 2020). The protocol used for the library was the immunoSEQ multiplex PCR assay. RNA was extracted using the RNeasy kit, and about 0.45 to 1 ug of the RNA was reverse transcribed with random hexamers. TCRdb reanalyzed the raw reads on its own, using fastp at Q25 for trimming and MiXCR for clone calling, and kept in-frame beta chains. CDR3 protein duplicates are merged, each entry listing the most common genes and DNA. Recorded for this sample are around 140,000 distinct CDR3 sequences; roughly 80% of them occurred a single time. Of the sample, roughly 0.53% is held by the ten largest clones. The sequenced material came from CD8+ T cells from PBMCs. Source of these receptors: a human donor with multiple sclerosis.

The chain joins TRBV23-1 to TRBJ2-3; D is uncertain. TRBV23-1 is treated as an ORF (open reading frame) with a function not yet certain. The V end was cut by 1 base, the J end by 0 bases, with 5 bases between. The CDR3 loop spans 14 amino acids. CDR3 nucleotide sequence: TGCGCCAGCAGTCAATTAGGGAGCACAGATACGCAGTATTTT. It is translated as CASSQLGSTDTQYF.

The chain uses TRBV19 and TRBJ2-1, with 7 bases identical to TRBD2. The germline V gene encodes CDR1 LNHDA and CDR2 SQIVND (reference sequence). CDR3 length equals 14 residues. V trimming: 7 bases; J trimming: 3 bases; junction bases outside the gene matches: 6. CDR3: CASTGGVDYNEQFF. As DNA, the CDR3 is TGTGCCAGTACGGGAGGAGTGGACTACAATGAGCAGTTCTTC.

The rearrangement joins TRBV27 to TRBJ1-2; D unclear. Trimming cost V 6 bases and J 3 bases, with 11 bases left between them. The germline V gene has CDR1 MNHEY and CDR2 SMNVEV (reference sequence). The length of the CDR3 is 13 residues. The CDR3 is CASSWGVDYGYTF. CDR3 sequence (DNA): TGTGCCAGCAGCTGGGGAGTCGACTATGGCTACACCTTC.

The chain joins TRBV6-5 to TRBJ2-7; D is perhaps TRBD1 (5 bases). V was pared by 5 bases and J by 0 bases, with 14 bases between. The germline V gene has CDR1 MNHEY and CDR2 SVGAGI. This CDR3 region has 15 residues. The CDR3 spells CASSPTGESSYEQYV. Written as DNA, the CDR3 is TGTGCCAGCAGTCCTACAGGCGAAAGCTCCTACGAGCAGTACGTC.

This rearrangement joins TRBV5-1 to TRBJ2-1, with 9 nucleotides matching TRBD1. The ends lost 0 bases at V and 7 bases at J; junction bases unmatched: 2. CDR1 and CDR2 (germline): SGHRS, YFSETQ. The CDR3 sequence is 14 residues long. In nucleotides, the CDR3 is TGCGCCAGCAGCTTGGGGGACAGGGTGAATGAGCAGTTCTTC. It codes for CASSLGDRVNEQFF.

The chain is built from TRBV4-1 and TRBJ2-2; possibly TRBD1 for D (5 bases). CDR3 size: 16 residues. V was shortened by 3 bases and J by 5 bases, with 16 bases between the two germline ends. Germline CDR1 MGHRA, CDR2 YSYEKL. The CDR3 reads CASSHPGTQVTGELFF. As DNA, the CDR3 is TGCGCCAGCAGCCACCCAGGTACACAGGTTACCGGGGAGCTGTTTTTT.

The chain has TRBV6-5 and TRBJ2-5; TRBD2 aligns across 8 bases. This CDR3 is built from 19 residues. The V segment lost 2 bases and the J segment 1 base; nucleotides outside the gene matches: 15. Germline CDR1 and CDR2: MNHEY and SVGAGI. This chain's CDR3 is CASSYGTAVAGGFQETQYF. The CDR3 DNA sequence: TGTGCCAGCAGTTACGGTACGGCGGTGGCGGGAGGCTTCCAAGAGACCCAGTACTTC.

CDR3 bases: TGTGCCAGCAGTTGGACAGAGGAGCTGTTTTTT. Amino acids: CASSWTEELFF. The V call is TRBV12-3 or TRBV12-4, the J call TRBJ2-2, with a tentative D call TRBD1 (6 bases). V shed 4 bases and J shed 10 bases, with 7 bases lying between them. The CDR3 is made up of 11 amino acids.

The chain employs TRBV24-1 and TRBJ2-1; TRBD2 matches 7 bases. The germline CDR1 and CDR2 sequences are KGHDR and SFDVKD. The CDR3 runs 13 residues. V lost 4 bases to trimming and J lost 8 bases; unmatched junction nucleotides: 4. CDR3 coding DNA: TGTGCCACCAGTGAATCGACTAGCCATGAGCAGTTCTTC. It yields the protein CATSESTSHEQFF.

The V gene is TRBV19, the J gene TRBJ2-2; D may be TRBD1 or TRBD2 (6 bases each). V lost 1 base and J lost 4, with 10 bases in between. The CDR3 totals 15 residues. Germline values: CDR1 LNHDA, CDR2 SQIVND (reference sequence). The CDR3 spells CASSIGGARTGELFF. CDR3 bases: TGTGCCAGTAGTATAGGGGGGGCGCGCACCGGGGAGCTGTTTTTT.

The chain joins TRBV5-1 to TRBJ2-7; 8 nucleotides agree with TRBD1. Looked up from germline, CDR1 is SGHRS and CDR2 is YFSETQ. The V gene end was trimmed by 7 bases and the J gene end by 2 bases; junction bases not matched to a gene: 8. The CDR3 runs 14 residues. CDR3 sequence reads: CASGTGQGTYEQYF. DNA of the CDR3: TGCGCCAGCGGAACAGGACAGGGAACCTACGAGCAGTACTTC. Variable domain in full (rest from reference TRBV5-1 and TRBJ2-7): KAGVTQTPRYLIKTRGQQVTLSCSPISGHRSVSWYQQTPGQGLQFLFEYFSETQRNKGNFPGRFSGRQFSNSRSEMNVSTLELGDSALYLCASGTGQGTYEQYFGPGTRLTVT.

This clonotype was detected only once. The gene calls are TRBV5-6 and TRBJ1-2; no clear D gene. Germline CDR1 reads SGHDT; CDR2 reads YYEEEE. The CDR3 is 12 residues long. V was clipped by 0 bases and J by 12 bases, with 12 bases between them. The CDR3 DNA follows: TGTGCCAGCAGCTTGGGATCTCAGGCACACACCTTC. It encodes CASSLGSQAHTF.

V is TRBV18 and J is TRBJ1-2, with a tentative D call TRBD1 (6 bases). The CDR3 totals 15 residues. V lost 3 bases and J 4 bases, leaving 15 bases between the germline ends. The V gene's germline CDR1 is KGHSH and CDR2 LQKENI. CDR3 bases: TGTGCCAGCTCACCCTCTGGGGACACTCCCTATGGCTACACCTTC. Its protein is CASSPSGDTPYGYTF. Complete variable domain (other parts from reference TRBV18 and TRBJ1-2): NAGVMQNPRHLVRRRGQEARLRCSPMKGHSHVYWYRQLPEEGLKFMVYLQKENIIDESGMPKERFSAEFPKEGPSILRIQQVVRGDSAAYFCASSPSGDTPYGYTFGSGTRLTVV.

The CDR3 DNA reads TGTGCCAGCAGTTACGGCGCAGTAGCGGGAGTATCTTACAATGAGCAGTTCTTC. Encoded protein: CASSYGAVAGVSYNEQFF. This chain joins TRBV6-5 and TRBJ2-1; 9 nucleotides agree with TRBD2. The V segment lost 2 bases and the J segment 4 bases; nucleotides outside the gene matches: 12. CDR1 and CDR2 (germline): MNHEY, SVGAGI. The CDR3 spans 18 residues.

J is TRBJ2-7 and V is TRBV27, with D unclear. Trimming took off 5 bases at V and 3 bases at J, with 8 bases between the two ends. Looked up from germline, CDR1 is MNHEY and CDR2 is SMNVEV (reference sequence). The CDR3 extends over 12 amino acids. The chain's CDR3 is CASSKGNYEQYF. CDR3 sequence (DNA): TGTGCCAGCAGTAAGGGCAACTACGAGCAGTACTTC.

The chain combines TRBV19 with TRBJ2-1; D is tentatively TRBD1 or TRBD2 (5 bases each). V dropped 3 bases and J dropped 4 bases, with 19 bases sitting between them. Germline assignment: CDR1 LNHDA and CDR2 SQIVND (reference sequence). The CDR3 loop spans 17 amino acids. CDR3 bases: TGTGCCAGTAGTATGGCATCCGGGACGAAAATTTACAATGAGCAGTTCTTC. This gives the protein CASSMASGTKIYNEQFF.

The rearrangement joins TRBV24-1 to TRBJ1-2; D possibly corresponds to TRBD1 (5 bases). The germline gives CDR1 KGHDR, CDR2 SFDVKD. This CDR3 is built from 14 residues. V shed 3 bases and J shed 1 base, with 8 bases lying between them. Here the CDR3 DNA reads TGTGCCACCAGTGATATGACAGATAACTATGGCTACACCTTC. This sequence encodes CATSDMTDNYGYTF.

The chain's CDR3 is CASSQGQGIYNEQFF. DNA for the CDR3: TGCGCCAGCAGCCAAGGGCAGGGGATATACAATGAGCAGTTCTTC. The genes are TRBV4-3 and TRBJ2-1; tentative D call: TRBD1 (6 bases). The V and J ends lost 1 base and 4 bases respectively, with 11 bases between them. CDR1 and CDR2 from the germline V gene are LGHNA and YSLEER. The CDR3 extends over 15 amino acids.

CDR3 sequence: CASSLEGAFPYEQYV. In DNA form, the CDR3 reads TGTGCCAGCAGCTTGGAGGGGGCATTCCCCTACGAGCAGTACGTC. This rearrangement joins TRBV5-6 to TRBJ2-7; 7 nucleotides line up with TRBD1. Looked up from germline, CDR1 is SGHDT and CDR2 is YYEEEE. The CDR3 sequence is 15 residues long. Trimming cost V 0 bases and J 2 bases; bases outside gene matches: 5.

The chain employs TRBV20-1 and TRBJ1-1; D remains unclear. The ends were cut back, 3 bases at V and 3 bases at J, with 20 bases in the middle. CDR1 and CDR2 (germline): DFQATT, SNEGSKA (reference sequence). This CDR3 is built from 16 residues. DNA for the CDR3: TGCAGTGCTAGGAGTGAGGGTGGCTTGCGGGACACTGAAGCTTTCTTT. Amino acid sequence: CSARSEGGLRDTEAFF.

In nucleotides, the CDR3 is TGTGCCAGCACGATATCCAGGGTGAATGGCTACACCTTC. This translates into CASTISRVNGYTF. V and J are TRBV28 and TRBJ1-2; the D gene is possibly TRBD1 (5 bases). V was pared by 7 bases and J by 6 bases, with 15 bases between. Germline assignment: CDR1 MDHEN and CDR2 SYDVKM. The CDR3 is 13 residues long.

This rearrangement joins TRBV27 to TRBJ2-3; D is undetermined. Germline values: CDR1 MNHEY, CDR2 SMNVEV (reference sequence). The CDR3 contains 15 residues. The V end lost 5 bases, the J end lost 2 bases, and 14 bases lay between the germline ends. The CDR3: CASSRKLAHTDTQYF. The CDR3 region has the DNA TGTGCCAGCAGTAGAAAATTAGCACACACAGATACGCAGTATTTT.

The chain is built from TRBV6-5 and TRBJ1-1, with D possibly matching TRBD1 (6 bases). Trimming shortened V by 0 bases and J by 5 bases, and 19 bases separated the two germline ends. There are 17 residues in the CDR3. The germline gives CDR1 MNHEY, CDR2 SVGAGI. The CDR3 region has the DNA TGTGCCAGCAGTTACTCATGGAGGGGGGCGTTGGGAACTGAAGCTTTCTTT. Its translation: CASSYSWRGALGTEAFF.

As DNA, the CDR3 is TGTGCCAGCAGCTTAGGAGTTCTAAGCACAGATACGCAGTATTTT. Protein product: CASSLGVLSTDTQYF. V gene TRBV7-2 combines with J gene TRBJ2-3; D uncertain. Trimming pared 1 base from V and 0 bases from J, leaving 8 bases between. Germline lookup yields CDR1 SGHTA and CDR2 FQGNSA. This CDR3 has 15 amino acids.

This clonotype showed up just a few times. The genes are TRBV12-3 or TRBV12-4 and TRBJ1-6; D gene ambiguous. With 6 bases removed from V and 6 bases from J, the gap between germline ends came to 6 bases. This CDR3 has 12 residues. The CDR3 protein is CASSDLNSPLHF. The CDR3 bases are TGTGCCAGCAGCGACCTTAATTCACCCCTCCACTTT.

The V gene is TRBV7-9, the J gene TRBJ2-5, with D perhaps matching TRBD1 (6 bases). The germline V gene has CDR1 SEHNR and CDR2 FQNEAQ (reference sequence). V dropped 4 bases and J dropped 0 bases, with 6 bases sitting between them. The length of the CDR3 is 13 residues. The CDR3 DNA sequence: TGTGCCAGCAGCTGGACAGACCAAGAGACCCAGTACTTC. This translates into CASSWTDQETQYF.

This rearrangement joins TRBV7-3 to TRBJ1-2; no definite D call. The CDR3 spans 13 residues. Germline-derived CDR1 and CDR2 are SGHTA and FQGTGA. The germline V and J ends were trimmed by 3 bases and 6 bases, with 11 bases remaining between them. The CDR3 reads CASSFGRANGYTF. As DNA, the CDR3 is TGTGCCAGCAGCTTTGGACGGGCTAATGGCTACACCTTC.

For the CDR3, the DNA is TGTGCCAGCAGTTTAGGAGGGGACTATGGCTACACCTTC. Translated, it gives CASSLGGDYGYTF. The genes are TRBV27 and TRBJ1-2, with D maybe TRBD1 (5 bases). CDR3 size: 13 residues. Trimming took off 2 bases at V and 3 bases at J, with 7 bases between the two ends. CDR1 MNHEY and CDR2 SMNVEV come from the germline V gene (reference sequence).